This T cell receptor beta chain originates from a study of blood T cell repertoires in COVID-19. Assay: immunoSEQ multiplex PCR; the TCRdb copy retains only in-frame clones and omits some. The data show hundreds of thousands of clones, with about 87% seen just once and over 1% held by the top ten. Germline V gene data show CDR1 as LNHDA and CDR2 as SQIVND (reference sequence). The CDR3 has 13 residues. Deletions cut 4 bases from V and 3 bases from J, with 7 bases between. The receptor was derived from a man in his sixties or seventies with acute or convalescent COVID-19. The sequenced sample consisted of peripheral blood. V usage is TRBV19 and J usage is TRBJ1-5; D ambiguous. CDR3 bases: TGTGCCAGTAGTACGGTTGACAATCAGCCCCAGCATTTT. Amino acid sequence: CASSTVDNQPQHF.